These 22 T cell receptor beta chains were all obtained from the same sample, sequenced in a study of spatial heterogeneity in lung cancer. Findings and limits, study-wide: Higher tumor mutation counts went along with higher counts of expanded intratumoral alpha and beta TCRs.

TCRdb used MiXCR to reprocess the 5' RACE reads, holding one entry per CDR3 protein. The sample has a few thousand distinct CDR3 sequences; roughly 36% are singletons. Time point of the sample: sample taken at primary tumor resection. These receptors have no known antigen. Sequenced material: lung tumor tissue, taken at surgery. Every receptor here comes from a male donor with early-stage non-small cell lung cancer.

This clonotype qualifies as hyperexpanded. The CDR3 sequence: CASSTWGNYEQYF. In DNA form, the CDR3 reads TGCGCCAGCAGCACCTGGGGGAACTACGAGCAGTACTTC. J is TRBJ2-7 and V is TRBV5-1; either TRBD1 or TRBD2 may fit D (5 bases each). The CDR3 has 13 amino acids. With 4 bases removed from V and 3 bases from J, the gap between germline ends came to 11 bases. Germline V gives CDR1 SGHRS, CDR2 YFSETQ. Full variable domain (rest looked up from reference TRBV5-1 and TRBJ2-7): KAGVTQTPRYLIKTRGQQVTLSCSPISGHRSVSWYQQTPGQGLQFLFEYFSETQRNKGNFPGRFSGRQFSNSRSEMNVSTLELGDSALYLCASSTWGNYEQYFGPGTRLTVT.

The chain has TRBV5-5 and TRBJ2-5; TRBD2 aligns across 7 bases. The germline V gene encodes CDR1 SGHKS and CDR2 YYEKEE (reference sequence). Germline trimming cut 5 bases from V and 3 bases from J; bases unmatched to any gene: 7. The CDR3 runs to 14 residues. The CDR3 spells CASSFQTSKETQYF. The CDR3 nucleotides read TGTGCCAGCAGTTTCCAGACTAGCAAAGAGACCCAGTACTTC.

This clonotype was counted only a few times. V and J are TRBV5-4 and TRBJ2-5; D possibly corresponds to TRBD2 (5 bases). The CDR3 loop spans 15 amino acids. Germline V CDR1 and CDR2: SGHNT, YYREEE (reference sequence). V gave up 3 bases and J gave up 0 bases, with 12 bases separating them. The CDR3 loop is CASSWNSGYQETQYF. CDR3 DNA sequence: TGTGCCAGCAGCTGGAATTCGGGATACCAAGAGACCCAGTACTTC.

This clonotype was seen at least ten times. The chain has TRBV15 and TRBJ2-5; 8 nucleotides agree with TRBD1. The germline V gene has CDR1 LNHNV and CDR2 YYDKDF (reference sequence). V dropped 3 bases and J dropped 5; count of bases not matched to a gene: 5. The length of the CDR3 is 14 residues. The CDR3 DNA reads TGTGCCACCAGCAGCAGGACAGGGCGGGAGACCCAGTACTTC. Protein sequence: CATSSRTGRETQYF.

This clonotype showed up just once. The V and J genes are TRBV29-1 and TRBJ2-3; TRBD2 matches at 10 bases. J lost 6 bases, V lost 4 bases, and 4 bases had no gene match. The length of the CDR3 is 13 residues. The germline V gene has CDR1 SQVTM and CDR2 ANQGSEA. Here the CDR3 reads CSVGTSGADTQYF. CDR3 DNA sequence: TGCAGCGTTGGGACTAGCGGAGCCGATACGCAGTATTTT.

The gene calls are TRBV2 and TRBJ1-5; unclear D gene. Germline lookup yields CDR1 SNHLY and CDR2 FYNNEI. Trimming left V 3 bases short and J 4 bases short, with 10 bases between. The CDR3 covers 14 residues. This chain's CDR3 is CASSENRLNQPQHF. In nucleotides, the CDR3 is TGTGCCAGCAGTGAGAACAGATTAAATCAGCCCCAGCATTTT.

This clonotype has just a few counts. The CDR3 protein is CASSPGPTIPGELFF. CDR3 in DNA: TGTGCCAGCAGTCCAGGGCCTACAATCCCCGGGGAGCTGTTTTTT. J is TRBJ2-2 and V is TRBV12-3 or TRBV12-4; maybe TRBD1 (5 bases). The ends were cut back, 5 bases at V and 6 bases at J, with 16 bases in the middle. This CDR3 contains 15 residues.

CDR3 region: CASSYSSRDAEAFF. In DNA, the CDR3 is TGTGCCAGCAGTTACTCAAGCCGGGACGCTGAAGCTTTCTTT. The gene calls are TRBV6-2 or TRBV6-3 and TRBJ1-1, with D tentatively TRBD1 (5 bases). Germline CDR1 reads MNHEY; CDR2 reads SVGEGT. This CDR3 spans 14 amino acids. Trimming left V 0 bases short and J 6 bases short, with 11 bases between.

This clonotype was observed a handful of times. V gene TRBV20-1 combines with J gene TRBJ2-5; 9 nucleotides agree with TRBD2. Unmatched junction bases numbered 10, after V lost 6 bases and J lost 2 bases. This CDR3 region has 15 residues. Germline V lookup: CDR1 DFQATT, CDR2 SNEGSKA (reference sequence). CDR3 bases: TGCAGTGCCCGCGAGGCTAGCGGGAAACAAGAGACCCAGTACTTC. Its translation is CSAREASGKQETQYF.

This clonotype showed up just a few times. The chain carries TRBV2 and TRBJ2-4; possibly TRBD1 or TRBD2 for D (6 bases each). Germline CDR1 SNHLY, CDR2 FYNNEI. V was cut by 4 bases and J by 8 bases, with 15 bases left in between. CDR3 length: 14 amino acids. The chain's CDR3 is CASSVQGLPDIQYF. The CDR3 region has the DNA TGTGCCAGCAGTGTACAGGGACTCCCAGACATTCAGTACTTC.

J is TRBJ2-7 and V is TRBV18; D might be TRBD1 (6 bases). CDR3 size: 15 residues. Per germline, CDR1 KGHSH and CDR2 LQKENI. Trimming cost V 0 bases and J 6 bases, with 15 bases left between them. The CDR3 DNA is TGTGCCAGCTCACCACCGGGCAGGGGTGCCGGCGAGCAGTACTTC. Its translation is CASSPPGRGAGEQYF.

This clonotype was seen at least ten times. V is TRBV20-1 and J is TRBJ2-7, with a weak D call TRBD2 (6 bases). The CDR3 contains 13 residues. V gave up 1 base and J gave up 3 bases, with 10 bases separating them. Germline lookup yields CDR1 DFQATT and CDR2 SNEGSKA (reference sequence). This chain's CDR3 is CSARGLASYEQYF. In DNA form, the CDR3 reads TGCAGTGCTAGAGGCCTAGCGAGCTACGAGCAGTACTTC.

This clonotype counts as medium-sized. The CDR3 DNA follows: TGCGCCAGCAGCACCCCAGGGTTTAGCAATCAGCCCCAGCATTTT. Its protein product is CASSTPGFSNQPQHF. V usage is TRBV5-1 and J usage is TRBJ1-5; D is possibly TRBD1 (5 bases). The CDR3 consists of 15 residues. Trimming stripped 4 bases from V and 0 bases from J, with 11 bases between. Germline CDR1 SGHRS, CDR2 YFSETQ.

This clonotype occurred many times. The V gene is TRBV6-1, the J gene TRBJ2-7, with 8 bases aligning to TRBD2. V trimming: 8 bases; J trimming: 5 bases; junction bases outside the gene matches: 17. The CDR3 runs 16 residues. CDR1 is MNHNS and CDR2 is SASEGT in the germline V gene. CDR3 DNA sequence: TGTGCCAGCGACGGGATACGGGAGGGCCTTTTAGACGAGCAGTACTTC. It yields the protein CASDGIREGLLDEQYF.

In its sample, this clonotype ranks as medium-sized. CDR3 coding DNA: TGCGCCAGCAGCGGTGACAGCTCCTATAATTCACCCCTCCACTTT. Residues: CASSGDSSYNSPLHF. The gene calls are TRBV5-1 and TRBJ1-6; TRBD1 might be the D (5 bases). The CDR3 is made up of 15 amino acids. Germline CDR1 reads SGHRS; CDR2 reads YFSETQ. Trimming left V 4 bases short and J 0 bases short, with 8 bases between.

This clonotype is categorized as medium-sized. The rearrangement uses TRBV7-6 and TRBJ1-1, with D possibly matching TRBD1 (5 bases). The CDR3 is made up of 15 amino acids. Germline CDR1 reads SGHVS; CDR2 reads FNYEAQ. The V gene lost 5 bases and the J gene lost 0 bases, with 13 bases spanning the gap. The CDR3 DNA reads TGTGCCAGCAGCCCAGGGTCAGGCATGAACACTGAAGCTTTCTTT. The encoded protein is CASSPGSGMNTEAFF.

The CDR3 protein is CSAQGWDESRKHNEQFF. The CDR3 DNA reads TGCAGTGCCCAGGGGTGGGACGAATCCCGAAAACACAATGAGCAGTTCTTC. The V call is TRBV20-1, the J call TRBJ2-1; possible D gene TRBD1, 6 bases. Trimming took off 6 bases at V and 5 bases at J, with 26 bases between the two ends. This CDR3 contains 17 residues. Germline assignment: CDR1 DFQATT and CDR2 SNEGSKA (reference sequence).

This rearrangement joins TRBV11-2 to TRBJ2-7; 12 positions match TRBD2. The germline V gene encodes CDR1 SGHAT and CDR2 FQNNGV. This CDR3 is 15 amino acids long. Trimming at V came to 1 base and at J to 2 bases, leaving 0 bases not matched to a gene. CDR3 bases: TGTGCCAGCAGCTTAGGACTAGCGGGGGCCTACGAGCAGTACTTC. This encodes CASSLGLAGAYEQYF.

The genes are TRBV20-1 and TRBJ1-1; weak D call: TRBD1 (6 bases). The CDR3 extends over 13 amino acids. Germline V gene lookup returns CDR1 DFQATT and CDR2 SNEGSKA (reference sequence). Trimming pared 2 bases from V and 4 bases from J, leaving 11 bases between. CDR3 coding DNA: TGCAGTGCTAGACCTTCACAGGGCACTGAAGCTTTCTTT. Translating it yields CSARPSQGTEAFF.

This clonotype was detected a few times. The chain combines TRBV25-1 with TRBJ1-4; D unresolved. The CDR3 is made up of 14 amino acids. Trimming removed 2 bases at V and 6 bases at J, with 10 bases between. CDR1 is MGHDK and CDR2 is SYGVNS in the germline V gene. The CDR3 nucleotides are TGTGCCAGCAGTGAAAACAGCGGATATGAAAAACTGTTTTTT. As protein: CASSENSGYEKLFF.

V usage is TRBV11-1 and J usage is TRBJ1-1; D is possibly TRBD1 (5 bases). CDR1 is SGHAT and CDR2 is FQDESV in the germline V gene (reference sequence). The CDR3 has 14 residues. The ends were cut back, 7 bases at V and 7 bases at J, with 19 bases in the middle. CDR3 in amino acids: CASTPSRGYGEAFF. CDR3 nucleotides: TGTGCCAGCACCCCTTCTCGGGGGTACGGTGAAGCTTTCTTT.

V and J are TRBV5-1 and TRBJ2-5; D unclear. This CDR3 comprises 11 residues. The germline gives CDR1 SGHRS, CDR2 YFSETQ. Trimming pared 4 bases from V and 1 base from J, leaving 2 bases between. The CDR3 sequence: CASSVQETQYF. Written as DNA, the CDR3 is TGCGCCAGCAGCGTCCAAGAGACCCAGTACTTC.